This entry concerns a single T cell receptor (beta chain). Data came from immunoSEQ multiplex PCR; TCRdb stores just in-frame clones and leaves some out. The data show about 130,000 clones, roughly 80% seen once. The data are from a study of PD-L1 blockade in urothelial cancer. About the research overall: Bladder-origin urothelial cancer in males described about 85% of the roughly 30 patients. Samples of blood were analyzed 3 weeks (second dose) and 6 weeks after treatment start. A median of roughly 130,000 T cells was found in the blood samples.

With 4 bases removed from V and 4 bases from J, the gap between germline ends came to 11 bases. Germline V CDR1 and CDR2: SGHNT, YYREEE (reference sequence). This CDR3 comprises 13 residues. Indicated time point: pretreatment peripheral blood. The chain combines TRBV5-4 with TRBJ2-5; D remains ambiguous. The source of this sequence is a man between 45 and 60 years old with urothelial cancer. The sample consisted of PBMCs, taken around atezolizumab (anti-PD-L1) treatment. The CDR3 reads CASSDELPETQYF. CDR3 in DNA: TGTGCCAGCAGCGATGAACTACCAGAGACCCAGTACTTC.